The table lists the clone carrying this T cell receptor beta chain with a few counts. These data belong to a study of OX40 agonist ivuxolimab in advanced cancers. As for the study in general: It was ivuxolimab, an agonistic anti-OX40 (CD134) antibody, that patients were treated with. Partial responses occurred in Three dose-escalation patients, one with hepatocellular carcinoma and two with cutaneous melanoma. While on treatment, patients had intravenous ivuxolimab at 0.01 to 10 mg/kg every 2 weeks. People in dose escalation had one of these cancers: hepatocellular carcinoma, melanoma, renal cell or head and neck cancer.

Some clones are missing from TCRdb's copy, which holds only in-frame ones; the method was immunoSEQ multiplex PCR. This table has 55,000 to 70,000 clones, 80% to 85% appearing once. Sequencing was performed on CD4+ or CD8+ T cells sorted from blood, taken in a trial of the OX40 agonist ivuxolimab. The sequence came from an adult with an advanced solid tumor such as melanoma, head and neck, liver or kidney cancer.

CDR3 coding DNA: TGTGCCAGCAGCTCGGGACTAGCGGGAGTCTATGAGCAGTTCTTC. Its protein is CASSSGLAGVYEQFF. This sequence joins TRBV6-1 and TRBJ2-1, with 14 bases aligning to TRBD2. Germline CDR1 reads MNHNS; CDR2 reads SASEGT. The J segment lost 8 bases and the V segment lost 6 bases, leaving 6 bases of the junction unmatched. The CDR3 totals 15 residues.